The 18 T cell receptor beta chains below were found in one sample sequenced in a study of T cell responses to AZD1222 COVID-19 vaccine. Produced via immunoSEQ multiplex PCR; TCRdb's table is partial and in-frame only. This table has roughly 110,000 clones, 75% to 90% appearing once. The input for sequencing was peripheral blood, taken on day 0 of AZD1222 vaccination. The receptors here all came from an adult in good health.

The chain is built from TRBV28 and TRBJ1-2; weak D call: TRBD1 (6 bases). The germline gives CDR1 MDHEN, CDR2 SYDVKM. The CDR3 has 18 amino acids. With 2 bases removed from V and 5 bases from J, the gap between germline ends came to 24 bases. CDR3 residues: CASSLTSQGRGARYGYTF. CDR3 coding DNA: TGTGCCAGCAGTTTAACCTCCCAGGGTCGGGGGGCGAGGTATGGCTACACCTTC.

CDR3 sequence reads: CASSLYPGELFF. The CDR3, as DNA: TGTGCCAGCAGCTTATACCCCGGGGAGCTGTTTTTT. The chain employs TRBV7-3 and TRBJ2-2; D call uncertain. This CDR3 is built from 12 residues. Germline assignment: CDR1 SGHTA and CDR2 FQGTGA. The V end lost 2 bases, the J end lost 6 bases, and 4 bases lay between the germline ends.

V usage is TRBV7-2 and J usage is TRBJ2-3; a weak D match, TRBD2 (6 bases). The germline gives CDR1 SGHTA, CDR2 FQGNSA. V lost 3 bases, J lost 5 bases, and 12 bases lay in between. The CDR3 length is 14 residues. The CDR3 nucleotides are TGTGCCAGCAGCTTGGCCGGGGAGGAAGATACGCAGTATTTT. Its translation is CASSLAGEEDTQYF.

V usage is TRBV30 and J usage is TRBJ2-5; 7 bases are a match to TRBD1. Germline V gene data show CDR1 as GTSNPN and CDR2 as SVGIG (reference sequence). Trimming cost V 5 bases and J 6 bases; bases outside gene matches: 9. The CDR3 loop spans 13 amino acids. CDR3 residues: CAWSDREPQTQYF. CDR3 in DNA: TGTGCCTGGTCCGACAGGGAGCCACAGACCCAGTACTTC.

This chain links TRBV19 with TRBJ1-1; 7 bases fit TRBD1. The germline CDR1 and CDR2 sequences are LNHDA and SQIVND (reference sequence). The CDR3 runs 15 residues. The V and J ends lost 4 bases and 1 base, in that order; junction bases with no gene match: 6. The CDR3 is CASSRRGQENTEAFF. CDR3 nucleotides: TGTGCCAGTAGTAGAAGGGGGCAGGAGAACACTGAAGCTTTCTTT.

This clone was observed a few times. This chain uses TRBV11-2 with TRBJ1-6, with a possible D match to TRBD1 (6 bases). Trimming took 1 base from V and 8 from J, leaving 12 bases between them. CDR1 is SGHAT and CDR2 is FQNNGV in the germline V gene. This CDR3 spans 15 amino acids. The CDR3 coding sequence is TGTGCCAGCAGCTTAGGGCAGGGGCTGGATTCACCCCTCCACTTT. This sequence encodes CASSLGQGLDSPLHF.

The V gene is TRBV4-1, the J gene TRBJ1-1, with D perhaps TRBD1 (5 bases). The CDR3 spans 14 residues. Trimming stripped 1 base from V and 6 bases from J, with 12 bases between. Germline assignment: CDR1 MGHRA and CDR2 YSYEKL. CDR3 sequence (DNA): TGCGCCAGCAGCCAAGTTCGACAGCCGGCTGAAGCTTTCTTT. This translates into CASSQVRQPAEAFF.

The CDR3 region has the DNA TGTGCCTGGGGGGAGAACACTGAAGCTTTCTTT. It translates to CAWGENTEAFF. This chain uses TRBV30 with TRBJ1-1; D unclear. CDR3 length: 11 amino acids. Per the germline V gene, CDR1 is GTSNPN and CDR2 is SVGIG (reference sequence). The ends were cut back, 5 bases at V and 1 base at J, with 5 bases in the middle.

CDR3 coding DNA: TGTGCCAGCAGCTTTGCAGGGGGTACAGATACGCAGTATTTT. It translates to CASSFAGGTDTQYF. The chain is built from TRBV7-2 and TRBJ2-3; 7 bases line up with TRBD1. The V and J ends lost 3 bases and 3 bases, in that order; junction bases with no gene match: 3. The CDR3 runs 14 residues. The germline V gene has CDR1 SGHTA and CDR2 FQGNSA.

The count of this clone is one. V is TRBV10-1 and J is TRBJ1-1; no clear D gene. Trimming stripped 4 bases from V and 6 bases from J, with 12 bases between. CDR1 and CDR2 from the germline V gene are WNHNN and SYGVQD (reference sequence). There are 13 residues in the CDR3. In DNA, the CDR3 is TGCGCCAGCAGTGGAATGAGGCCCGCTGAAGCTTTCTTT. It encodes CASSGMRPAEAFF.

V gene TRBV14 combines with J gene TRBJ1-4, with D maybe TRBD1 (5 bases). Trimming took off 4 bases at V and 8 bases at J, with 14 bases between the two ends. Per the germline V gene, CDR1 is SGHDN and CDR2 is FVKESK. The length of the CDR3 is 14 residues. Here the CDR3 DNA reads TGTGCCAGCAGCCGACCGGGACGAAGAGAAAAACTGTTTTTT. Translation: CASSRPGRREKLFF.

This chain links TRBV7-3 with TRBJ1-1, with 9 bases fitting TRBD1. This CDR3 contains 15 residues. V dropped 4 bases and J dropped 2; count of bases not matched to a gene: 5. Per the germline V gene, CDR1 is SGHTA and CDR2 is FQGTGA. This CDR3 is CASSSMDRGNTEAFF. CDR3 in DNA: TGTGCCAGCAGCTCGATGGACAGGGGCAACACTGAAGCTTTCTTT.

J is TRBJ2-7 and V is TRBV29-1; 9 bases line up with TRBD1. Germline assignment: CDR1 SQVTM and CDR2 ANQGSEA. The CDR3 consists of 13 residues. Germline trimming cut 8 bases from V and 1 base from J; bases unmatched to any gene: 6. This chain's CDR3 is CSYMTGGSYEQYF. Written as DNA, the CDR3 is TGCAGCTACATGACAGGGGGATCCTACGAGCAGTACTTC.

The J gene is TRBJ2-1, the V gene TRBV6-1; maybe TRBD1 (6 bases). CDR3 length equals 12 residues. V dropped 3 bases and J dropped 7 bases, with 7 bases sitting between them. The germline CDR1 and CDR2 sequences are MNHNS and SASEGT. The CDR3 region has the DNA TGTGCCAGCAGTGATCAGGGGAATGAGCAGTTCTTC. Amino acid sequence: CASSDQGNEQFF.

The rearrangement uses TRBV5-1 and TRBJ2-2; 9 bases are a match to TRBD1. Per germline, CDR1 SGHRS and CDR2 YFSETQ. This CDR3 region has 16 residues. J was trimmed by 8 bases and V by 2 bases; bases with no gene match: 10. CDR3 residues: CASSLGGQGNLGELFF. CDR3 coding DNA: TGCGCCAGCAGCTTAGGCGGACAGGGGAACCTAGGGGAGCTGTTTTTT.

The rearrangement uses TRBV7-2 and TRBJ1-1; D remains unclear. V gave up 5 bases and J gave up 7 bases, with 14 bases separating them. The CDR3 has 13 residues. Germline CDR1 SGHTA, CDR2 FQGNSA. CDR3 protein: CASSPRELFEAFF. Here the CDR3 DNA reads TGTGCCAGCAGCCCCCGGGAACTATTTGAAGCTTTCTTT.

The chain employs TRBV9 and TRBJ2-7; TRBD1 aligns across 10 bases. The junction had 5 bases not matched to a gene; V was cut back by 3 bases and J by 2 bases. This CDR3 has 15 residues. The germline CDR1 and CDR2 sequences are SGDLS and YYNGEE. The CDR3 bases are TGTGCCAGCAGCGGTGGGACAGGGGAGACCTACGAGCAGTACTTC. Amino acids: CASSGGTGETYEQYF.

This chain links TRBV7-8 with TRBJ2-5, with 12 positions matching TRBD2. Looked up from germline, CDR1 is SGHVS and CDR2 is FQNEAQ. The CDR3 length is 20 residues. V shed 5 bases, J shed 5 bases, and the junction held 21 bases outside the gene matches. The CDR3 region has the DNA TGTGCCAGCAGCCCAATACCACGACTAGCGGGGGCAACCATGTGGGAGACCCAGTACTTC. Encoded protein: CASSPIPRLAGATMWETQYF.